This T cell receptor (beta chain) originates from a study of T cells after yellow fever vaccination. In the study overall: Any fraction with a low cell number was prepared using SMART-Seq v4 Ultra Low Input.

UMIs were added to TCR cDNA along with a universal primer site when it was made by 5'RACE template switching. TCRdb redid the calling of the 5' RACE reads with MiXCR, one entry per CDR3 protein. The repertoire holds 300,000 to 400,000 distinct CDR3 sequences, with about 6% as singletons. Study-wide points: Abundant bulk-population clonotypes could contaminate the FACS-sorted repertoires. Booster samples showed a return of most primary-vaccination clones (around 96% CD4, approximately 90% CD8).

The CDR3 runs to 17 residues. Germline V gives CDR1 SGHRS, CDR2 YFSETQ. The germline V and J ends were trimmed by 0 bases and 0 bases, with 16 bases remaining between them. This clonotype was counted ten times or more. Its antigen is undetermined. The clonotype was recovered from a man aged 30 to 39 who received the YFV17D yellow fever vaccine. The sequences come from PBMCs, collected 5 days after the yellow fever booster vaccination. The rearrangement uses TRBV5-1 and TRBJ2-7; no firm D call. The CDR3, as DNA: TGCGCCAGCAGCTTGGGAGGTGTCTATCTGGACTCCTACGAGCAGTACTTC. This sequence encodes CASSLGGVYLDSYEQYF. Full variable domain (outside the CDR3, taken from reference TRBV5-1 and TRBJ2-7): KAGVTQTPRYLIKTRGQQVTLSCSPISGHRSVSWYQQTPGQGLQFLFEYFSETQRNKGNFPGRFSGRQFSNSRSEMNVSTLELGDSALYLCASSLGGVYLDSYEQYFGPGTRLTVT.